This T cell receptor (beta chain) comes out of a study of T cell responses to AZD1222 COVID-19 vaccine. Sequenced by immunoSEQ multiplex PCR; TCRdb stores in-frame clones only, minus some. The sample gives more than 65,000 clones, 78% of which show up once; about 21% is in the top ten. This CDR3 is built from 15 residues. Germline loops: CDR1 GTSNPN, CDR2 SVGIG (reference sequence). With 5 bases removed from V and 2 bases from J, the gap between germline ends came to 16 bases. The clonotype comes from an adult in good health. The rearrangement uses TRBV30 and TRBJ1-5; D may be TRBD1 (5 bases). The source material was peripheral blood, sampled on day 0 of AZD1222 vaccination. CDR3: CAWATGLGGNQPQHF. Written as DNA, the CDR3 is TGTGCCTGGGCCACAGGTCTGGGAGGCAATCAGCCCCAGCATTTT.